This note documents a single T cell receptor (beta chain) sequence. Assay used: immunoSEQ multiplex PCR; TCRdb lists only in-frame clones, some missing. The data contain some 400,000 clones, around 87% of them singletons. This sample stems from a study of blood T cell repertoires in COVID-19. The wider study: The origin of the acute and convalescent COVID-19 samples was the United States, Italy and Spain.

The CDR3 has 17 residues. The germline CDR1 and CDR2 sequences are KGHSH and LQKENI. Trimming at V came to 2 bases and at J to 1 base, leaving 8 bases not matched to a gene. The cohort comprised adults aged about 18 to 100 years residing in 20 to 25 US areas. Two consecutive negative NP/OP PCR tests, clearance, or resolved symptoms defined Cohort 3 recovery. The sequence was obtained from a man under 40 who had recovered from COVID-19. The sequenced sample was PBMCs or T cells enriched from blood (not recorded which). V gene TRBV18 combines with J gene TRBJ2-1; TRBD1 matches at 7 bases. The CDR3 reads CASSPNTGERSYNEQFF. In DNA, the CDR3 is TGTGCCAGCTCACCAAACACAGGGGAAAGATCCTACAATGAGCAGTTCTTC.